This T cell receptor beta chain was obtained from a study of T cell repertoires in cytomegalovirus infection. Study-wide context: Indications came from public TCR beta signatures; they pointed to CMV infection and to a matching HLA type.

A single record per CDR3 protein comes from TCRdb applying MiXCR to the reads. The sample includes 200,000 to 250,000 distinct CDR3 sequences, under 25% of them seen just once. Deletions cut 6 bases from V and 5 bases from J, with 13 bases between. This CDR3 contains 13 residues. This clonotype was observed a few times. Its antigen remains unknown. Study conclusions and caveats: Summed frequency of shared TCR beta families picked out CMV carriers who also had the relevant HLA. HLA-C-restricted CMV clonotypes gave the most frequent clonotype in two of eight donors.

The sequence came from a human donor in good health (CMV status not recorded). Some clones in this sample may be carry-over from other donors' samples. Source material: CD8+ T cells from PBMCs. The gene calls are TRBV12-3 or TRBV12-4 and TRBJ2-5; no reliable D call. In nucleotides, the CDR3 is TGTGCCAGCAGCCCTATAGGTCGGGAGACCCAGTACTTC. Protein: CASSPIGRETQYF.